One T cell receptor beta chain is described in this entry. Its cognate antigen is unknown. The data stem from a study of T-cell memory formation after mild COVID-19. Background on the study: TCR clusters showed largely donor specificity. Study outcomes and limitations: Shrinking CD4+ clones were chiefly CM and EM; CD8+ ones were chiefly EMRA. Later expanders leaned toward CD4+, whereas clones contracting from day 15 to 85 were balanced CD4/CD8.

Via MiXCR, TCRdb re-called the 5' RACE reads, giving one row per CDR3 protein. The sample shows some 120,000 distinct CDR3 sequences, roughly 15% of them seen only once. The sequence was obtained from an adult woman who had mild COVID-19 (a few samples of this study predate the infection). Cell type and time point are not known. Sequencing input: PBMCs or a T cell subset sorted from them (not recorded which).

The CDR3 DNA is TGTGCCAGCAGCGCAGGGGGTGGGAGCGACGAGCAGTACTTC. Amino acids: CASSAGGGSDEQYF. The chain uses TRBV7-1 and TRBJ2-7; 7 nucleotides agree with TRBD1. TRBV7-1 is flagged as an ORF with uncertain function. CDR3 length: 14 amino acids. Losses at the gene ends were 5 bases for V and 5 bases for J; bases not matched to a gene: 9.